This T cell receptor beta chain was captured by sequencing in a study of shared clonotypes between healthy human individuals. Broader study findings: Estimated richness was generally greater in naive than memory subsets. Donor clonotype sharing was expected to depend on sequencing depth.

Between the trimmed V and J ends, which lost 1 base and 2 bases, there was a span of 15 bases. The germline V gene has CDR1 LGHNA and CDR2 YNFKEQ. The CDR3 runs to 17 residues. Sequenced by immunoSEQ multiplex PCR; TCRdb stores in-frame clones only, minus some. The sample holds 2 million to 2.5 million clones, about nine tenths seen once. With regard to this clone: The antigen is unknown.

The chain is built from TRBV4-2 and TRBJ2-1, with D perhaps TRBD2 (6 bases). The source is a man between 18 and 35 years old in good health. Some clones in this sample may be carry-over from other donors' samples. The sample was naive CD4+ T cells from PBMCs. Subset: CD45RA+ positively selected. The CDR3 loop reads CASSQAEVGGTYNEQFF. CDR3 bases: TGTGCCAGCAGCCAAGCCGAAGTGGGAGGAACCTACAATGAGCAGTTCTTC.